This TCR beta chain was retrieved from a study of beta chain bispecific antibodies for T cell cancers. Overall study results and limits: Normal T cells contributed less of the targeted TRBV signal than the leukemia cells did. The TRBV12-3 share of total TRBV signal fell 98.9% after anti-TRBV12 rather than anti-CD19 exposure.

TCRdb used MiXCR to reprocess the 5' RACE reads, holding one entry per CDR3 protein. This table has about 9,600 distinct CDR3 sequences, 2% to 2.5% appearing once. Expansion lasted 3 days, with either anti-CD3 antibody OKT3 or CD3/CD28 beads. Anti-CD19 bispecific antibody cocultures served as comparators for TRBV sequencing. Looked up from germline, CDR1 is MGHRA and CDR2 is YSYEKL. The CDR3 covers 17 residues. Unmatched junction bases numbered 12, after V lost 2 bases and J lost 7 bases. This clonotype was counted at least ten times. What it binds is not known. Sample: T cells from a healthy donor cultured with Jurkat leukemia cells, taken from a culture containing an anti-CD19 bispecific antibody. The chain links TRBV4-1 to TRBJ1-5, with TRBD1 identical over 9 bases. This receptor was obtained from a human donor in good health. Some clones in this sample may be carry-over from other donors' samples. CDR3 nucleotide sequence: TGCGCCAGCAGCCAAAGCCCCCAACAGGGGGCGAGGCAGCCCCAGCATTTT. Translated: CASSQSPQQGARQPQHF.